What follows are 23 T cell receptor beta chains derived from one specimen sequenced in a study of cytomegalovirus exposure and HLA in healthy donors. 13 Jbeta primers and 60 Vbeta primers were used for the PCR. Sequencing used immunoSEQ multiplex PCR; TCRdb keeps in-frame clones, though not all of them. The sample yields about 150,000 clones, 60% to 85% seen once. Sequenced material: PBMCs. All receptors derive from a woman aged 40 to 50 in good health and CMV-seronegative.

The chain employs TRBV5-6 and TRBJ1-5; D might be TRBD1 (6 bases). CDR1 is SGHDT and CDR2 is YYEEEE in the germline V gene. The CDR3 is 15 amino acids. V lost 4 bases to trimming and J lost 3 bases, with 14 bases between them. The CDR3 spells CASSHRTVSNQPQHF. CDR3 bases: TGTGCCAGCAGCCACAGGACAGTCTCCAATCAGCCCCAGCATTTT.

This clone showed up just once. J is TRBJ2-3 and V is TRBV9, with D unresolved. CDR3 length: 11 residues. The V gene lost 3 bases and the J gene lost 6 bases, with 5 bases spanning the gap. Germline CDR1 reads SGDLS; CDR2 reads YYNGEE. In DNA, the CDR3 is TGTGCCAGCAGCGCGGTTGATACGCAGTATTTT. This gives the protein CASSAVDTQYF.

The chain recombines TRBV10-3 with TRBJ1-4, with 7 bases lining up with TRBD1. The CDR3 covers 14 residues. V shed 0 bases and J 8 bases; nucleotides not matched to a gene: 3. The germline CDR1 and CDR2 sequences are ENHRY and SYGVKD. The CDR3 region has the DNA TGTGCCATCAGTGAGTCTACAGGGGAGGAAAAACTGTTTTTT. Translating it yields CAISESTGEEKLFF.

This clone occurred once. V gene TRBV6-5 combines with J gene TRBJ2-7, with TRBD2 matching over 8 bases. Looked up from germline, CDR1 is MNHEY and CDR2 is SVGAGI. The J segment lost 4 bases and the V segment lost 6 bases, leaving 2 bases of the junction unmatched. This CDR3 is 12 amino acids long. The CDR3 here is CASSRGGYEQYF. DNA for the CDR3: TGTGCCAGCAGCCGGGGGGGGTACGAGCAGTACTTC.

The chain employs TRBV11-3 and TRBJ2-5, with a possible D match to TRBD1 (6 bases). V was shortened by 1 base and J by 5 bases, with 11 bases between the two germline ends. This CDR3 has 14 residues. Germline CDR1 SGHNT, CDR2 YENEEA. CDR3 sequence: CASSLGQAYETQYF. The CDR3 bases are TGTGCCAGCAGCTTAGGACAGGCCTATGAGACCCAGTACTTC.

This clone was seen more than once but under ten times. The DNA of the CDR3 is TGTGCCAGCAGGACCCAGGGCCTAGAAGCTTTCTTT. This encodes CASRTQGLEAFF. The chain is built from TRBV6-6 and TRBJ1-1, with D perhaps matching TRBD1 (5 bases). The CDR3 totals 12 residues. Germline V gives CDR1 MNHNY, CDR2 SVGAGI (reference sequence). The V gene lost 6 bases and the J gene lost 8 bases, with 13 bases spanning the gap.

This chain uses TRBV7-6 with TRBJ1-3; no clear D gene. The CDR3 sequence is 15 residues long. Germline V lookup: CDR1 SGHVS, CDR2 FNYEAQ. Trimming removed 8 bases at V and 3 bases at J, with 17 bases between. CDR3 in amino acids: CASSPNLASGNTIYF. The DNA for the CDR3 is TGTGCCAGCTCCCCCAACCTAGCGAGTGGAAACACCATATATTTT.

This chain joins TRBV7-9 and TRBJ2-7; the D is unclear. V lost 1 base to trimming and J lost 2 bases, with 9 bases between them. CDR3 length equals 14 residues. From germline, CDR1 is SEHNR and CDR2 FQNEAQ (reference sequence). The CDR3 nucleotides are TGTGCCAGCAGCTTAGTTCAGGCCACCTACGAGCAGTACTTC. It translates to CASSLVQATYEQYF. The full variable domain, rest sourced from reference TRBV7-9 and TRBJ2-7, is DTGVSQNPRHKITKRGQNVTFRCDPISEHNRLYWYRQTLGQGPEFLTYFQNEAQLEKSRLLSDRFSAERPKGSFSTLEIQRTEQGDSAMYLCASSLVQATYEQYFGPGTRLTVT.

CDR3 sequence: CASSINGGGYEQYF. The CDR3 nucleotides read TGTGCCAGTAGTATAAACGGCGGGGGTTACGAGCAGTACTTC. The chain combines TRBV19 with TRBJ2-7, with 7 bases fitting TRBD2. J was trimmed by 4 bases and V by 2 bases; bases with no gene match: 5. In germline, CDR1 is LNHDA, CDR2 SQIVND (reference sequence). CDR3 length: 14 amino acids.

This chain connects TRBV27 to TRBJ2-3; 7 bases align to TRBD2. Germline V gene lookup returns CDR1 MNHEY and CDR2 SMNVEV (reference sequence). This CDR3 region has 13 residues. Germline trimming cut 8 bases from V and 0 bases from J; bases unmatched to any gene: 2. The DNA for the CDR3 is TGTGCCAGCCGGACTAGGAGCACAGATACGCAGTATTTT. Translation gives CASRTRSTDTQYF.

The rearrangement uses TRBV28 and TRBJ2-3; D is possibly TRBD1 (5 bases). This CDR3 has 12 residues. Germline values: CDR1 MDHEN, CDR2 SYDVKM. The germline V and J ends were trimmed by 5 bases and 8 bases, with 11 bases remaining between them. The CDR3 reads CASSLGQSTQYF. Here the CDR3 DNA reads TGTGCCAGCAGTCTTGGACAATCTACGCAGTATTTT.

The rearrangement uses TRBV28 and TRBJ2-1; 11 nucleotides line up with TRBD2. In germline, CDR1 is MDHEN, CDR2 SYDVKM. V lost 6 bases to trimming and J lost 3 bases; unmatched junction nucleotides: 4. This CDR3 region has 15 residues. CDR3 region: CASRSGTSGYNEQFF. CDR3 nucleotide sequence: TGTGCCAGCAGGAGCGGGACTAGCGGCTACAATGAGCAGTTCTTC.

The chain carries TRBV25-1 and TRBJ2-3; maybe TRBD2 (6 bases). V was trimmed by 1 base and J by 7 bases, leaving 21 bases between them. Looked up from germline, CDR1 is MGHDK and CDR2 is SYGVNS. This CDR3 comprises 17 residues. The CDR3 sequence: CASSELSRGAYKYTQYF. DNA for the CDR3: TGTGCCAGCAGTGAATTGAGTCGCGGGGCTTACAAATATACGCAGTATTTT.

This chain connects TRBV2 to TRBJ2-5; D gene unclear. Germline loops: CDR1 SNHLY, CDR2 FYNNEI. Trimming pared 3 bases from V and 5 bases from J, leaving 10 bases between. The CDR3 runs to 13 residues. CDR3 sequence reads: CASSDLGWETQYF. As DNA, the CDR3 is TGTGCCAGCAGTGATCTGGGCTGGGAGACCCAGTACTTC.

V usage is TRBV7-6 and J usage is TRBJ2-3; possibly TRBD2 for D (5 bases). Trimming removed 4 bases from V and 6 bases from J, with 17 bases in between. CDR3 length: 15 residues. The V gene's germline CDR1 is SGHVS and CDR2 FNYEAQ. CDR3 residues: CASSSEVDSGDTQYF. The DNA for the CDR3 is TGTGCCAGCAGCTCAGAGGTGGACTCCGGGGATACGCAGTATTTT. Supplemented by reference TRBV7-6 and TRBJ2-3, the full variable domain reads GAGVSQSPRYKVTKRGQDVALRCDPISGHVSLYWYRQALGQGPEFLTYFNYEAQQDKSGLPNDRFSAERPEGSISTLTIQRTEQRDSAMYRCASSSEVDSGDTQYFGPGTRLTVL.

The sample holds a few counts of this clone. The chain links TRBV7-2 to TRBJ2-1; 8 positions match TRBD2. CDR1 is SGHTA and CDR2 is FQGNSA in the germline V gene. CDR3 size: 17 residues. The V and J ends lost 2 bases and 6 bases, in that order; junction bases with no gene match: 12. The CDR3 here is CASSLSWGGGGRNEQFF. CDR3 bases: TGTGCCAGCAGCTTAAGCTGGGGGGGCGGGGGGCGCAATGAGCAGTTCTTC.

V and J are TRBV5-1 and TRBJ1-1; TRBD1 might be the D (5 bases). The CDR3 extends over 14 amino acids. From germline, CDR1 is SGHRS and CDR2 YFSETQ. V was pared by 0 bases and J by 7 bases, with 13 bases between. CDR3 bases: TGCGCCAGCAGCTTGGGGCAGACCGGGGGTGAAGCTTTCTTT. Translation gives CASSLGQTGGEAFF.

The chain carries TRBV5-1 and TRBJ2-5, with 7 bases identical to TRBD1. The CDR3 is 13 residues long. The junction had 3 bases not matched to a gene; V was cut back by 4 bases and J by 3 bases. Germline CDR1 SGHRS, CDR2 YFSETQ. In DNA, the CDR3 is TGCGCCAGCAGCGTCGACAGGGAAGAGACCCAGTACTTC. This translates into CASSVDREETQYF.

V and J are TRBV7-9 and TRBJ2-3; possibly TRBD2 for D (7 bases). CDR1 and CDR2 (germline): SEHNR, FQNEAQ (reference sequence). With 3 bases removed from V and 2 bases from J, the gap between germline ends came to 15 bases. This CDR3 is built from 16 residues. DNA of the CDR3: TGTGCCAGCAGCTTCGTCGGAGGGGGGGTCACAGATACGCAGTATTTT. Its translation is CASSFVGGGVTDTQYF. The complete variable domain, with remaining parts taken from reference TRBV7-9 and TRBJ2-3, reads DTGVSQNPRHKITKRGQNVTFRCDPISEHNRLYWYRQTLGQGPEFLTYFQNEAQLEKSRLLSDRFSAERPKGSFSTLEIQRTEQGDSAMYLCASSFVGGGVTDTQYFGPGTRLTVL.

In its sample, this clone was seen once. This chain's CDR3 is CATSTGSNSPLHF. The CDR3 nucleotides are TGCGCCACCTCTACCGGGTCCAATTCACCCCTCCACTTT. The rearrangement joins TRBV5-1 to TRBJ1-6; no reliable D call. V was cut by 9 bases and J by 7 bases, with 14 bases left in between. This CDR3 spans 13 amino acids. Germline V gene data show CDR1 as SGHRS and CDR2 as YFSETQ.

The gene calls are TRBV5-6 and TRBJ1-1, with 7 bases identical to TRBD1. Trimming removed 1 base from V and 6 bases from J; junction bases left unmatched: 3. CDR1 and CDR2 (germline): SGHDT, YYEEEE. The CDR3 length is 13 residues. CDR3 sequence reads: CASSLKGGPEAFF. The CDR3 nucleotides are TGTGCCAGCAGCTTGAAAGGGGGCCCTGAAGCTTTCTTT.

The CDR3 DNA follows: TGTGCCAGCACGGGCAGGGGAGCGTCTACGCAGTATTTT. Its translation is CASTGRGASTQYF. This sequence joins TRBV6-5 and TRBJ2-3, with D tentatively TRBD1 (6 bases). The CDR3 is 13 amino acids. The germline gives CDR1 MNHEY, CDR2 SVGAGI. The V and J ends lost 7 bases and 8 bases respectively, with 16 bases between them.

The chain is built from TRBV6-1 and TRBJ2-7; a possible D gene is TRBD2 (5 bases). This CDR3 has 13 residues. Germline loops: CDR1 MNHNS, CDR2 SASEGT. Trimming removed 5 bases at V and 7 bases at J, with 15 bases between. The CDR3 nucleotides are TGTGCCAGCAGTCCGAATCTACCGGGGGAGCAGTACTTC. This encodes CASSPNLPGEQYF.